These T cell receptor beta chains were read from a single sample in a study of blood T cell repertoires in COVID-19. The protocol was immunoSEQ multiplex PCR, while the TCRdb copy is restricted to in-frame clones and leaves out a portion. The sample has a few hundred thousand clones; roughly 90% are singletons. The material sequenced was PBMCs or T cells enriched from blood (not recorded which). The receptors come from a woman aged 30 to 39 who had recovered from COVID-19. CDR3s include the opening cysteine and the closing phenylalanine or tryptophan. Size values are once, few and many counts, or a class for expanded clones, and some rows have none.

size: .
V: TRBV7-9
J: TRBJ1-2
CDR3: CASRSGYGYTF

size: .
V: TRBV28
J: TRBJ1-1
CDR3: CASSRVTEAFF

size: .
V: TRBV28
J: TRBJ1-1
CDR3: CASKQGADWAEAFF

size: .
V: TRBV12-5
J: TRBJ1-5
CDR3: CASGPEGGNQPQHF

size: once
V: TRBV7-9
J: TRBJ2-5
CDR3: CASSLAWTPSGTQYF

size: .
V: TRBV6-5
J: TRBJ1-3
CDR3: CASSTQTSGNTIYF

size: .
V: TRBV11-3
J: TRBJ2-1
CDR3: CASSLVSNEQFF

size: .
V: TRBV4-2
J: TRBJ1-2
CDR3: CASSQISGNNYGYTF

size: .
V: TRBV4-1
J: TRBJ1-5
CDR3: CASSPSERSQPQHF

size: .
V: TRBV2
J: TRBJ1-1
CDR3: CASSPSRRANTEAFF

size: .
V: TRBV27
J: TRBJ2-7
CDR3: CASSLVGRPTYEQYF

size: .
V: TRBV7-2
J: TRBJ1-5
CDR3: CASSFGQGGQPQHF

size: .
V: TRBV10-3
J: TRBJ2-1
CDR3: CAISEGPRGRAGQFF

size: .
V: TRBV10-3
J: TRBJ2-1
CDR3: CAISGGGGGTSGGNYNEQFF

size: .
V: TRBV28
J: TRBJ2-1
CDR3: CASSPRSPENEQFF

size: .
V: TRBV11-2
J: TRBJ1-1
CDR3: CASRTPRGRGTEAFF

size: .
V: TRBV25-1
J: TRBJ1-6
CDR3: CASSEAGSRSPLHF

size: .
V: TRBV18
J: TRBJ2-7
CDR3: CASSPGGGRALDEQYF

size: few
V: TRBV6-5
J: TRBJ1-4
CDR3: CASSAGATNEKLFF

size: .
V: TRBV21-1
J: TRBJ2-1
CDR3: CASSKRGIYRGPVLDEQFF

size: .
V: TRBV10-3
J: TRBJ1-3
CDR3: CATSKRTDPFSGNTIYF

size: .
V: TRBV5-1
J: TRBJ1-1
CDR3: CASDPGLEAFF

size: once
V: TRBV27
J: TRBJ1-1
CDR3: CASSPQGYTEAFF

size: once
V: TRBV18
J: TRBJ1-2
CDR3: CASSPQGINYGYTF

size: .
V: TRBV12-3/TRBV12-4
J: TRBJ1-4
CDR3: CASSIGHREKLFF

size: .
V: TRBV7-2
J: TRBJ1-1
CDR3: CASSTRQGSGTEAFF

size: .
V: TRBV19
J: TRBJ1-1
CDR3: CASSMGGSMNTEAFF

size: once
V: TRBV5-1
J: TRBJ1-1
CDR3: CASSLATGNTEAFF

size: once
V: TRBV4-3
J: TRBJ1-4
CDR3: CASSQVQGEGEKLFF

size: .
V: TRBV27
J: TRBJ1-3
CDR3: CASSPSRSSGNTIYF

size: .
V: TRBV28
J: TRBJ1-2
CDR3: CASRKGGLIAYGYTF

size: .
V: TRBV6-5
J: TRBJ2-7
CDR3: CASRDRGQNEQYF

size: .
V: TRBV6-1
J: TRBJ1-4
CDR3: CASSARDRVAANEKLFF

size: .
V: TRBV6-5
J: TRBJ1-2
CDR3: CASSYSMRTDYGYTF

size: .
V: TRBV7-3
J: TRBJ1-1
CDR3: CASSSRQGNEAFF

size: .
V: TRBV11-3
J: TRBJ2-3
CDR3: CASSFGLEGNTDTQYF

size: once
V: TRBV4-2
J: TRBJ1-2
CDR3: CASSQEEGQGRGGYTF

size: .
V: TRBV7-6
J: TRBJ1-4
CDR3: CASRQGSTEKLFF

size: .
V: TRBV11-3
J: TRBJ2-7
CDR3: CASSASGGPEYEQYF

size: .
V: TRBV9
J: TRBJ1-6
CDR3: CASSGGDRGGLNSPLHF

size: .
V: TRBV28
J: TRBJ1-5
CDR3: CASSSTRQGPNQPQHF

size: .
V: TRBV25-1
J: TRBJ2-3
CDR3: CASSATSGRQQGTDTQYF

size: .
V: TRBV4-3
J: TRBJ1-6
CDR3: CASSTDRGSLSPLHF

size: .
V: TRBV4-3
J: TRBJ2-1
CDR3: CASSQEEIAGEQFF

size: .
V: TRBV9
J: TRBJ2-1
CDR3: CASSVGLAGGYNEQFF

size: .
V: TRBV18
J: TRBJ1-1
CDR3: CASSQGQMNTEAFF

size: .
V: TRBV11-3
J: TRBJ1-1
CDR3: CASSLDRGVVTEAFF